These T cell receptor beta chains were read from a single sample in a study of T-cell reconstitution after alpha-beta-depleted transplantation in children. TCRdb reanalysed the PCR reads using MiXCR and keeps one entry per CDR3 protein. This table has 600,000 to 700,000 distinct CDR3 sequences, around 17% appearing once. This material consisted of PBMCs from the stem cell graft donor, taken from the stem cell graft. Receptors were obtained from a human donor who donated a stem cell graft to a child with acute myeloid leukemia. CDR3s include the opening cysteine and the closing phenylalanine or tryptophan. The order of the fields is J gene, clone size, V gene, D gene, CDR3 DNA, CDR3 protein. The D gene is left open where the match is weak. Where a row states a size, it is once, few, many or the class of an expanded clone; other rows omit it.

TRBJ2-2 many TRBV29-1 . TGCAGCGTTGGGATGAACACCGGGGAGCTGTTTTTT CSVGMNTGELFF
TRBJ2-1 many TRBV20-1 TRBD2 TGCAGTGCTAGCCAGCGGGGGGGCTTATCCTACAATGAGCAGTTCTTC CSASQRGGLSYNEQFF
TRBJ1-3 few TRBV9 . TGTGCCAGCAGCGTAGAGACAGGTTCTGGAAACACCATATATTTT CASSVETGSGNTIYF
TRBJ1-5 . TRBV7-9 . TGTGCCAGCAGCTTAGCGGAGGGTCCGGTTCAGCCCCAGCATTTT CASSLAEGPVQPQHF
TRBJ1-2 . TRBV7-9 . TGTGCCAGCAGGCCAGGGGACCAATCCTATGGCTACACCTTC CASRPGDQSYGYTF
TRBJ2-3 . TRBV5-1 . TGCGTCAGCAGCCCCCACAGGGATCGAACAGATACGCAGTATTTT CVSSPHRDRTDTQYF
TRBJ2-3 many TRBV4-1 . TGCGCCAGCAGCCAAGGGCAGGATACGCAGTATTTT CASSQGQDTQYF
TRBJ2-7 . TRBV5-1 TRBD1 TGCGCCAGCCCAGACCCACGGGACAGGTCCTACGAGCAGTACTTC CASPDPRDRSYEQYF
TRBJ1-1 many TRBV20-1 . TGCAGTGCTCCGACCCTACAGAACACTGAAGCTTTCTTT CSAPTLQNTEAFF
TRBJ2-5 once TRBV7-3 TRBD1 TGTGCCAGCAGCCCACAGGGGGCGCCGGGAGAGACCCAGTACTTC CASSPQGAPGETQYF
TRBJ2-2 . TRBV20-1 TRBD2 TGCAGTGCGGCCGGGGGGGGTTACGGGGAGCTGTTTTTT CSAAGGGYGELFF
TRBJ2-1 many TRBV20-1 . TGCAGTGCTAGAGATCCGGAGTTTTACAATGAGCAGTTCTTC CSARDPEFYNEQFF
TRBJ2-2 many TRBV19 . TGTGCCAGTAGCCTCGACCGGGCGAACACCGGGGAGCTGTTTTTT CASSLDRANTGELFF
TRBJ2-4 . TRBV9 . TGTGCCAGCAGCGTAGGTCCGGGCGGGCGCTCCGGCAAAAACATTCAGTACTTC CASSVGPGGRSGKNIQYF
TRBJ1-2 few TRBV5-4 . TGTGCCAGCAGCTCAAATCAACAGGGAGACTATGGCTACACCTTC CASSSNQQGDYGYTF
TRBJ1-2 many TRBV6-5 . TGTGCCAGCAGGGCAGGGGTCGGATATGGCTACACCTTC CASRAGVGYGYTF
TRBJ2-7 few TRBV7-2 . TGTGCCAGCGGGAAAGTTGGGCAGTACGAGCAGTACTTC CASGKVGQYEQYF
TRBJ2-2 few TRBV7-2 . TGTGCCAGCAGCCTCCACGCGGTGAACACCGGGGAGCTGTTTTTT CASSLHAVNTGELFF
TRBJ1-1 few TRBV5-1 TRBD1 TGCGCCAGCAGCTGGGGAACAGGGGGAAGGAACACTGAAGCTTTCTTT CASSWGTGGRNTEAFF
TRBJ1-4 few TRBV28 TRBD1 TGTGCCAGCAGTGCCCACAGGGGCGGGAGAGAAAAACTGTTTTTT CASSAHRGGREKLFF
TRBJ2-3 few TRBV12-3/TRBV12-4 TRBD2 TGTGCCAGCAGTTTAGAAGCGGGGGGGCTGGAAGATACGCAGTATTTT CASSLEAGGLEDTQYF
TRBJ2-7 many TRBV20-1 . TGCAGTGCTAGCGGGCCGAGATGGGCCTACGAGCAGTACTTC CSASGPRWAYEQYF
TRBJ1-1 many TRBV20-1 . TGCAGTGCTAGAGAGCACCCCTCAGGGGAGTGGTCGGCTGAAGCTTTCTTT CSAREHPSGEWSAEAFF
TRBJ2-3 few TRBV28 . TGTGCCAGCAGTCGACCGACCACGGGGGAAGATACGCAGTATTTT CASSRPTTGEDTQYF
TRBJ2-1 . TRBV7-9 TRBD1 TGTGCCAGCAGCTCCTGGACAGGGGGCGATGAGCAGTTCTTC CASSSWTGGDEQFF
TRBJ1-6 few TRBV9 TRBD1 TGTGCCAGCACCCCAGGGGGGAGCTCCTATAATTCACCCCTCCACTTT CASTPGGSSYNSPLHF
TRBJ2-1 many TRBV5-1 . TGCGCCAGCAGCTTGGGGTCGGAAAATGAGCAGTTCTTC CASSLGSENEQFF
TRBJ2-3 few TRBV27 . TGTGCCAGCTCTCGGGCCGCAGATACGCAGTATTTT CASSRAADTQYF